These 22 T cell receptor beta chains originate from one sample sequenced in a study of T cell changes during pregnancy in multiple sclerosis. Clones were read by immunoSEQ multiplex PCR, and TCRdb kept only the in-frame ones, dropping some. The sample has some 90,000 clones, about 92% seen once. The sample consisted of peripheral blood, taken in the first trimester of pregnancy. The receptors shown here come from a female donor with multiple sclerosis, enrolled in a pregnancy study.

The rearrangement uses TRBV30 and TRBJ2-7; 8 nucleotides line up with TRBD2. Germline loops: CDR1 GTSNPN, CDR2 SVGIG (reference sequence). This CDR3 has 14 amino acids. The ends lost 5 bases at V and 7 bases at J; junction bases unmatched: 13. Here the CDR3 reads CAWASGPSGGEQYF. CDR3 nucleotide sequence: TGTGCCTGGGCTAGCGGGCCTTCGGGAGGGGAGCAGTACTTC.

DNA of the CDR3: TGTGCCAGCAGCTCGGACTTACAGGGGGCTCAGACCCAGTACTTC. Translated, it gives CASSSDLQGAQTQYF. The chain combines TRBV5-8 with TRBJ2-5; 9 bases map to TRBD1. Unmatched junction bases numbered 9, after V lost 3 bases and J lost 6 bases. The length of the CDR3 is 15 residues. Germline loops: CDR1 SGHTS, CDR2 YDEGEE. Full variable domain (outside the CDR3, taken from reference TRBV5-8 and TRBJ2-5): EAGVTQSPTHLIKTRGQQATLRCSPISGHTSVYWYQQALGLGLQFLLWYDEGEERNRGNFPPRFSGRQFPNYSSELNVNALELEDSALYLCASSSDLQGAQTQYFGPGTRLLVL.

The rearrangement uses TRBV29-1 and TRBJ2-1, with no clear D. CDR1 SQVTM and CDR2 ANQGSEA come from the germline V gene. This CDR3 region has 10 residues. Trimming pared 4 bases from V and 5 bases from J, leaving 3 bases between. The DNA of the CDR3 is TGCAGCGTTGTTAACAATGAGCAGTTCTTC. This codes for CSVVNNEQFF.

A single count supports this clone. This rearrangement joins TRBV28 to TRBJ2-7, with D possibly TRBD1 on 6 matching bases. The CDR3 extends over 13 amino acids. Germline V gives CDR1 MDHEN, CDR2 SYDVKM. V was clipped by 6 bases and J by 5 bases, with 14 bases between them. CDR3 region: CASRAAGADEQYF. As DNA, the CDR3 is TGTGCCAGCAGGGCTGCAGGGGCCGACGAGCAGTACTTC.

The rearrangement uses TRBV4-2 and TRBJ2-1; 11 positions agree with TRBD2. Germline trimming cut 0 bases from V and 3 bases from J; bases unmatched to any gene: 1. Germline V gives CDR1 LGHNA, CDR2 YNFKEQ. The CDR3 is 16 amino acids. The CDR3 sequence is CASSQDGTSGYNEQFF. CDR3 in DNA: TGTGCCAGCAGCCAAGATGGGACTAGCGGCTACAATGAGCAGTTCTTC.

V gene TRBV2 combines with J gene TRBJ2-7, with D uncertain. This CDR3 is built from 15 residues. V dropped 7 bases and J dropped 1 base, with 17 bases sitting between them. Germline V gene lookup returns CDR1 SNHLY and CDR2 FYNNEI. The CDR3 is CASNPRGGQSYEQYF. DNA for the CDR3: TGTGCCAGCAACCCCAGAGGTGGCCAATCCTACGAGCAGTACTTC.

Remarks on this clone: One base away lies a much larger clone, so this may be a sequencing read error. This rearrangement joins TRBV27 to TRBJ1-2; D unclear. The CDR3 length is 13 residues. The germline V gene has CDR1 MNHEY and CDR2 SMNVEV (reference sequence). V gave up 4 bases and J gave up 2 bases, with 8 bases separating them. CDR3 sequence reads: CASSYEGNYGYTF. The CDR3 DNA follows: TGTGCCAGCAGTTACGAGGGAAACTATGGCTACACCTTC.

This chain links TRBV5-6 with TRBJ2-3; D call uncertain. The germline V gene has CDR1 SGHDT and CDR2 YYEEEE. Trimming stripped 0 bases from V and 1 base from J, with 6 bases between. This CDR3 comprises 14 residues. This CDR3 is CASSLAPGTDTQYF. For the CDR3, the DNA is TGTGCCAGCAGCTTGGCCCCCGGCACAGATACGCAGTATTTT.

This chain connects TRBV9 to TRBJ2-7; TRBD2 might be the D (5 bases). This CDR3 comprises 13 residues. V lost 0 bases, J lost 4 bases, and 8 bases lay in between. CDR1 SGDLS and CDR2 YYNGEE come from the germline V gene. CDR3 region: CASSVDTGYEQYF. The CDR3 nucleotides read TGTGCCAGCAGCGTAGATACGGGATACGAGCAGTACTTC.

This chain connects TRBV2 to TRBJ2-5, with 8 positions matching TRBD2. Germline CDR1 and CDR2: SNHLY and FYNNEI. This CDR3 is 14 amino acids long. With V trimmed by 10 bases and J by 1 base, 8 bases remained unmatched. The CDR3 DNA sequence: TGTGCCATCGCTACTAGCGGAGCCCAAGAGACCCAGTACTTC. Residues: CAIATSGAQETQYF.

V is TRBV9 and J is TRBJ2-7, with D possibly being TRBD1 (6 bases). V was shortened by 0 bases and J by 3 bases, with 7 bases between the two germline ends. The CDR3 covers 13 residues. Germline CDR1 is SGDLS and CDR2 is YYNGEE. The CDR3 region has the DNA TGTGCCAGCAGCGTAGAGACAGGCTACGAGCAGTACTTC. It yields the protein CASSVETGYEQYF.

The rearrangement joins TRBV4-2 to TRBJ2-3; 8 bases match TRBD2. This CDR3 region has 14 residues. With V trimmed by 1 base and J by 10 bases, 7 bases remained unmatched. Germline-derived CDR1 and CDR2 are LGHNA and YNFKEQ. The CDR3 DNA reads TGTGCCAGCAGCCAAGGCACGGGAGGGTGGGCGCAGTATTTT. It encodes CASSQGTGGWAQYF.

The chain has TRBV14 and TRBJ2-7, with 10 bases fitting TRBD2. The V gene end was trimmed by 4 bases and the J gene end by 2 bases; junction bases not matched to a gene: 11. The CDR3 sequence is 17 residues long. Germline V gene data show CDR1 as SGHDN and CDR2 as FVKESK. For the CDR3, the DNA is TGTGCCAGCAGCCCCTTGGGACTAGCGAGTTTCACCTACGAGCAGTACTTC. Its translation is CASSPLGLASFTYEQYF.

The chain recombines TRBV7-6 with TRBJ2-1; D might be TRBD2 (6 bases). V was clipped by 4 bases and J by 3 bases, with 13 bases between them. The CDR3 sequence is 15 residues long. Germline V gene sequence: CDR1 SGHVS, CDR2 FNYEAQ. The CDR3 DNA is TGTGCCAGCAGCTATCGGGACTCACTCTACAATGAGCAGTTCTTC. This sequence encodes CASSYRDSLYNEQFF.

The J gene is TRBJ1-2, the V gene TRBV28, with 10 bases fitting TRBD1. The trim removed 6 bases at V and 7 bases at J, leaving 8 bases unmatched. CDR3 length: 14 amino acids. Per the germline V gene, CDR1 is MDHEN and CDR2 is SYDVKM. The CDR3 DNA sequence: TGTGCCAGCAGCCAGACAGGGGGCGCGGGTGGCTACACCTTC. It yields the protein CASSQTGGAGGYTF.

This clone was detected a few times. The CDR3 protein is CASSTRGGTGGSEQYF. The CDR3 region has the DNA TGTGCCAGTAGTACCCGCGGAGGGACAGGGGGAAGCGAGCAGTACTTC. V gene TRBV19 combines with J gene TRBJ2-7, with 11 nucleotides matching TRBD1. Trimming at V came to 4 bases and at J to 6 bases, leaving 11 bases not matched to a gene. Germline assignment: CDR1 LNHDA and CDR2 SQIVND (reference sequence). This CDR3 is 16 amino acids long.

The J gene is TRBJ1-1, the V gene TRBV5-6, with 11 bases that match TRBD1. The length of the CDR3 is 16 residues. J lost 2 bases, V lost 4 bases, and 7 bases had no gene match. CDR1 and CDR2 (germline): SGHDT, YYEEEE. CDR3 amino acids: CASSTDRGRINTEAFF. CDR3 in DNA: TGTGCCAGCAGCACGGACAGGGGGCGCATAAACACTGAAGCTTTCTTT.

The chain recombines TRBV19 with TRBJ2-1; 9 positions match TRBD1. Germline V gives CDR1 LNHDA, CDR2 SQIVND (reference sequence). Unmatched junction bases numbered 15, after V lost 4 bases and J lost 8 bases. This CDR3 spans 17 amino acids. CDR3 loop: CASSTGLVRDRVYEQFF. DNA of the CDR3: TGTGCCAGTAGTACGGGGCTCGTGAGGGACAGGGTTTATGAGCAGTTCTTC.

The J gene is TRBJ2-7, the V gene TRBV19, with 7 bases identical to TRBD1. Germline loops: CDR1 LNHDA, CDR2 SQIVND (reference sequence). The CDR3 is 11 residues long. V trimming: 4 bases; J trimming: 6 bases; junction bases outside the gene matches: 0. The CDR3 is CASSRTGEQYF. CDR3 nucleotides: TGTGCCAGTAGTAGGACAGGCGAGCAGTACTTC.

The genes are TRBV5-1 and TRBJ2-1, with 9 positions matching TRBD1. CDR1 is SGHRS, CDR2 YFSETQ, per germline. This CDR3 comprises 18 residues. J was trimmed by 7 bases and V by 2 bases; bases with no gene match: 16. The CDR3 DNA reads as TGCGCCAGCAGCTTTGGAATACATCTGGGACAGGGTATGAATGAGCAGTTCTTC. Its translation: CASSFGIHLGQGMNEQFF. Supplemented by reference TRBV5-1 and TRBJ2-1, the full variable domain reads KAGVTQTPRYLIKTRGQQVTLSCSPISGHRSVSWYQQTPGQGLQFLFEYFSETQRNKGNFPGRFSGRQFSNSRSEMNVSTLELGDSALYLCASSFGIHLGQGMNEQFFGPGTRLTVL.

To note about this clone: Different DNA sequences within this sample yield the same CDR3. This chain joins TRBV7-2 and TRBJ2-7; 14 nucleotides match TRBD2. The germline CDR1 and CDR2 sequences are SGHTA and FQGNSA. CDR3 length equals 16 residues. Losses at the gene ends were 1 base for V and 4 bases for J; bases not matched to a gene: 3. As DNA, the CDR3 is TGTGCCAGCAGCTTAGAAGGGACTAGCGGGAGTTACGAGCAGTACTTC. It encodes CASSLEGTSGSYEQYF.

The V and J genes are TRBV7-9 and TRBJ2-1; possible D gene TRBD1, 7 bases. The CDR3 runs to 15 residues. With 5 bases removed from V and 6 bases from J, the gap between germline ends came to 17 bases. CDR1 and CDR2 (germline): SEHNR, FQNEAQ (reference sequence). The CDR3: CASSPAGQIINEQFF. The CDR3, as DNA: TGTGCCAGCAGCCCCGCGGGACAGATCATCAATGAGCAGTTCTTC.